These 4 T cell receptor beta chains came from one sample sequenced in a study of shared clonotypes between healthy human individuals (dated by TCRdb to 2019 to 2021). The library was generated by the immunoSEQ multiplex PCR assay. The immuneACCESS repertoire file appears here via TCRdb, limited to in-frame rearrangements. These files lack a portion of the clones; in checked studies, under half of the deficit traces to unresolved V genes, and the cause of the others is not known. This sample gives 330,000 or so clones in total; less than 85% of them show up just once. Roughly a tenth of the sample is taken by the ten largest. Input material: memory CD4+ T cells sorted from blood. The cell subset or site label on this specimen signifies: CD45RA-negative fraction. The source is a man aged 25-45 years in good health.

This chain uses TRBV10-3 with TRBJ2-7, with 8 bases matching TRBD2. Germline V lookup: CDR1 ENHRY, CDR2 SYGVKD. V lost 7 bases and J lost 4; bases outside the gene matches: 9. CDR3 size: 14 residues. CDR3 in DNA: TGTGCCATCAACCGGGAGGGCCCTCGTTACGAGCAGTACTTC. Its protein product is CAINREGPRYEQYF.

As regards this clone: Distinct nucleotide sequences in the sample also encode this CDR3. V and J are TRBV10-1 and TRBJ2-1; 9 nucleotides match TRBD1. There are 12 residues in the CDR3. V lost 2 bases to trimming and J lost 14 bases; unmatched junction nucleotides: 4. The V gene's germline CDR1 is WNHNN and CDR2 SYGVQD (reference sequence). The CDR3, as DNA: TGCGCCAGCAGTGAGCCGGGACAGGGAAAGTTCTTC. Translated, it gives CASSEPGQGKFF.

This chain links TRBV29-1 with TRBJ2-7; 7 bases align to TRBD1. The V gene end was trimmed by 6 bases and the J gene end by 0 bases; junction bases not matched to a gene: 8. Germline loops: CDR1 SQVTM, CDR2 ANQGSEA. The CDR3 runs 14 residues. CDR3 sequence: CSVFRDSYSYEQYF. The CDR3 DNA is TGCAGCGTGTTCCGGGACAGTTACTCCTACGAGCAGTACTTC.

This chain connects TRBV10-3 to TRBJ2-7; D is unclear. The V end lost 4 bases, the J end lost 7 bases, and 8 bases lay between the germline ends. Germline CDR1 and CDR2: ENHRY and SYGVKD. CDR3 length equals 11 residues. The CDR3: CAISVAQEQYF. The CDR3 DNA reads TGTGCCATCAGTGTAGCCCAAGAGCAGTACTTC.